This TCR beta chain was recovered during a study of blood T cell repertoires in COVID-19. Study in general: Samples of COVID-19 (acute and convalescent) were obtained from the United States, Italy and Spain.

Participants came from about two dozen US areas, aged about 18 to 89 years. Cohort 3 donors were reported recovered after two negative PCRs, clearance, or symptom resolution. Germline CDR1 is LNHNV and CDR2 is YYDKDF (reference sequence). V lost 1 base, J lost 3 bases, and 6 bases lay in between. The CDR3 length is 13 residues. Per the original data handling: Reference gene primer amplification in the assay estimated nucleated cell counts. Clones were sequenced by immunoSEQ multiplex PCR, and TCRdb holds only the in-frame ones, with some missing. V, J and clone size were drawn from that table, and D and trimming were deduced from the DNA. The data contain roughly 230,000 clones, 82% of them seen just once; the ten biggest clones take up about 3.2%. A single count supports this clone.

Sequencing input: PBMCs or T cells enriched from blood (not recorded which). The source is an older woman who had recovered from COVID-19. This chain uses TRBV15 with TRBJ2-5; D ambiguous. The CDR3 is CATSRAQEETQYF. The CDR3 nucleotides are TGTGCCACCAGCAGAGCCCAGGAAGAGACCCAGTACTTC. Full variable domain (remainder filled in from reference TRBV15 and TRBJ2-5): DAMVIQNPRYQVTQFGKPVTLSCSQTLNHNVMYWYQQKSSQAPKLLFHYYDKDFNNEADTPDNFQSRRPNTSFCFLDIRSPGLGDTAMYLCATSRAQEETQYFGPGTRLLVL.